This TCR beta chain originates from a study of blood T cell repertoires in COVID-19. This CDR3 has 15 amino acids. Germline V CDR1 and CDR2: MNHNS, SASEGT. The V and J ends lost 2 bases and 4 bases respectively, with 14 bases between them. Authors' processing steps: Counts of nucleated cells, estimated from reference gene primer amplification, were obtained. TCRdb keeps only in-frame clones here, not all; method: immunoSEQ multiplex PCR. The DNA was the basis for D and trimming; V, J and clone size are from that table. The sample contains 85,000 to 100,000 clones, about 78% of which appear only once. The chain links TRBV6-1 to TRBJ1-2, with D hard to call. Material for sequencing was peripheral blood. This receptor was obtained from a man between 50 and 59 years old who had recovered from COVID-19. In DNA form, the CDR3 reads TGTGCCAGCAGTGAATACTGGGCTGTGTCCTATGGCTACACCTTC. It yields the protein CASSEYWAVSYGYTF.